This TCR beta chain was identified in a study of human T cells and chemical hapten exposure. About the research overall: Patients, chiefly female, had alopecia areata, totalis or universalis.

This CDR3 has 16 amino acids. Germline V gene data show CDR1 as SGHTA and CDR2 as FQGNSA. V lost 1 base, J lost 5 bases, and 5 bases stayed unmatched. MiXCR, run by TCRdb on the RACE reads, gives a single entry per CDR3 protein. The table lists about 68,000 distinct CDR3 sequences, 10% to 11% of them singletons. As to time point: pre-sensitization, week 0. As to treatment: therapeutic diphenylcyclopropenone sensitization with weekly scalp DPC. This receptor was taken from a woman aged 45-65 years with alopecia areata. Some clones in this sample may be carry-over from other donors' samples. The chain has TRBV7-2 and TRBJ2-1; 10 bases align to TRBD2. The specimen was whole blood, collected in connection with sensitization to the hapten diphenylcyclopropenone (DPC). The CDR3 region is CASSLVLAGGNNEQFF. The CDR3 DNA is TGTGCCAGCAGCTTAGTATTAGCGGGAGGCAACAATGAGCAGTTCTTC.